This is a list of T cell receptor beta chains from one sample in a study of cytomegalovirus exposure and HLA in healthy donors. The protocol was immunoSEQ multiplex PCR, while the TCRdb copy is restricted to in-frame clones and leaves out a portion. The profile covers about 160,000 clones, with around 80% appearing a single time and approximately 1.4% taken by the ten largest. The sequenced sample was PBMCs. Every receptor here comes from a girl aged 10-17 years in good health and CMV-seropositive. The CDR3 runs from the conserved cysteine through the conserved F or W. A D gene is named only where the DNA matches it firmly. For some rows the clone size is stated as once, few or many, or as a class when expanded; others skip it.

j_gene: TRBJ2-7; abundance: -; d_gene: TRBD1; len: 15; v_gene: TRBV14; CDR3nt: TGTGCCAGCAGTGAATCCGGGACAGGCACCTACGAGCAGTACTTC; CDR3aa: CASSESGTGTYEQYF
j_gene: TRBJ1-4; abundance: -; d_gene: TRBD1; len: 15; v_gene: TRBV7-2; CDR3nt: TGTGCCAGCAGCGATACAGGGGGTCTGAATGAAAAACTGTTTTTT; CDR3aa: CASSDTGGLNEKLFF
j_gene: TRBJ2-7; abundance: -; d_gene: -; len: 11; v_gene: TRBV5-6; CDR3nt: TGTGCCAGCAGCAGCGGGTACGAGCAGTACTTC; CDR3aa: CASSSGYEQYF
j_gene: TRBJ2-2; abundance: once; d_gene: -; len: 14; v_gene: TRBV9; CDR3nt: TGTGCCAGCAGCAACTCCTTGAACACCGGGGAGCTGTTTTTT; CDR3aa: CASSNSLNTGELFF
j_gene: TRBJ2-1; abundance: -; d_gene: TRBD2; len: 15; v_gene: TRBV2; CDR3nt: TGTGCCAGCAGAGAGGGACTAGCGGGGGGAGGTGAGCAGTTCTTC; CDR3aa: CASREGLAGGGEQFF
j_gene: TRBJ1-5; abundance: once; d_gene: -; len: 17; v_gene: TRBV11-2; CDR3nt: TGTGCCAGCAGCTTAGGCGCAGGCTCAAATAGCAATCAGCCCCAGCATTTT; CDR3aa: CASSLGAGSNSNQPQHF
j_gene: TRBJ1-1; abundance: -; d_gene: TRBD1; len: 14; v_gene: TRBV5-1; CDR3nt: TGCGCCAGCAGCGGGGGACAGATGAACACTGAAGCTTTCTTT; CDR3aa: CASSGGQMNTEAFF
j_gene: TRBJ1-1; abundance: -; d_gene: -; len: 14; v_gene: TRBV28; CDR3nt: TGTGCCAGCAGTTTGACAGTAATGAACACTGAAGCTTTCTTT; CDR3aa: CASSLTVMNTEAFF
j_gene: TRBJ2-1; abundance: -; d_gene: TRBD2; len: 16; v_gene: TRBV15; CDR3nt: TGTGCCACCAGCAGCGAACTAGCGGGGTCCTACAATGAGCAGTTCTTC; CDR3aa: CATSSELAGSYNEQFF
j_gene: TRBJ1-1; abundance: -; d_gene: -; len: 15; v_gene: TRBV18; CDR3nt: TGTGCCAGCTCACTCTCTTCAGGGCAGATCACTGAAGCTTTCTTT; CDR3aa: CASSLSSGQITEAFF
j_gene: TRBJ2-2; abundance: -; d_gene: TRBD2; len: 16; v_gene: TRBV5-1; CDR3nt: TGCGCCAGCAGCCCGACTAGCGGGGTAGTCACCGGGGAGCTGTTTTTT; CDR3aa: CASSPTSGVVTGELFF
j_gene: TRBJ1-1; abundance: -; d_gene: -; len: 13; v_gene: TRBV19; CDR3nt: TGTGCCAGTAGTAAGCGGGCGAACACTGAAGCTTTCTTT; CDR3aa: CASSKRANTEAFF
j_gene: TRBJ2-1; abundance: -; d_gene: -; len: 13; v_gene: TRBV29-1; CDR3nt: TGCAGCGTCACAGGGCATGCCTACAATGAGCAGTTCTTC; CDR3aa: CSVTGHAYNEQFF
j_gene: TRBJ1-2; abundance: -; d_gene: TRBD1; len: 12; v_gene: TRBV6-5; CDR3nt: TGTGCCAGCAGTTACGACAGGGCAGGCTACACCTTC; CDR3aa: CASSYDRAGYTF
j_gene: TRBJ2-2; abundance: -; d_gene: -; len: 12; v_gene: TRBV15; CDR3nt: TGTGCCACCAGCAGAGCGGGCGGGGAGCTGTTTTTT; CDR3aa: CATSRAGGELFF
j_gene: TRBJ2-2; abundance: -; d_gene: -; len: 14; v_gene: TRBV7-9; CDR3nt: TGTGCCAGCAGCAATACAGTGAACACCGGGGAGCTGTTTTTT; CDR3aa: CASSNTVNTGELFF
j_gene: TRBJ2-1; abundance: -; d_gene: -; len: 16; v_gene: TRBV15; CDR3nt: TGTGCCACCAGCACCACCAATCACAGGGTTGGCGATGAGCAGTTCTTC; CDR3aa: CATSTTNHRVGDEQFF
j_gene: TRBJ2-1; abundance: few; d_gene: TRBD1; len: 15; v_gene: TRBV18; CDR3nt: TGTGCCAGCTCACCACCGCAGGGGGCGGAGAATGAGCAGTTCTTC; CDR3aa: CASSPPQGAENEQFF
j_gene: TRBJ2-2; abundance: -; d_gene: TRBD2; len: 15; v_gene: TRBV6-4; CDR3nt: TGTGCCAGCAGTGACTCGGCGGGGGACACCGGGGAGCTGTTTTTT; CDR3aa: CASSDSAGDTGELFF
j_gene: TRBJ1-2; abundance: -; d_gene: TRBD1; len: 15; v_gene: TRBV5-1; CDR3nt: TGCGCCAGCAGCTTGGCCAAACAGGGGGGTTATGGCTACACCTTC; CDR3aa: CASSLAKQGGYGYTF